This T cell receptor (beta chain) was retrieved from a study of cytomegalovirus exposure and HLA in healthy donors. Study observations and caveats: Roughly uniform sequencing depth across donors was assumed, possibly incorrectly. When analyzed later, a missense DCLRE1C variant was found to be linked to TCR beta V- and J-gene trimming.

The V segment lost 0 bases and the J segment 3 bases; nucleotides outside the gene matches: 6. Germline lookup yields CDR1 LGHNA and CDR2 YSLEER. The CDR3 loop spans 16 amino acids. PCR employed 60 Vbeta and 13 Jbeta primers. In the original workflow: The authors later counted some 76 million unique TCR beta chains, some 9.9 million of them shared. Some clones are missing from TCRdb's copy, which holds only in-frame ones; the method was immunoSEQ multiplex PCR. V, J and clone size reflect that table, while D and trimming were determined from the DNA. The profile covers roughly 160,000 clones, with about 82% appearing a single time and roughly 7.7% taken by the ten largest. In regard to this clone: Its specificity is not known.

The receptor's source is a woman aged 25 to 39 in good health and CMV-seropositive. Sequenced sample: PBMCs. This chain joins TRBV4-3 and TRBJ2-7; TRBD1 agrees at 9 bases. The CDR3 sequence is CASSQDGLDRGYEQYF. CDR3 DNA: TGCGCCAGCAGCCAAGACGGCTTGGACAGGGGCTACGAGCAGTACTTC.